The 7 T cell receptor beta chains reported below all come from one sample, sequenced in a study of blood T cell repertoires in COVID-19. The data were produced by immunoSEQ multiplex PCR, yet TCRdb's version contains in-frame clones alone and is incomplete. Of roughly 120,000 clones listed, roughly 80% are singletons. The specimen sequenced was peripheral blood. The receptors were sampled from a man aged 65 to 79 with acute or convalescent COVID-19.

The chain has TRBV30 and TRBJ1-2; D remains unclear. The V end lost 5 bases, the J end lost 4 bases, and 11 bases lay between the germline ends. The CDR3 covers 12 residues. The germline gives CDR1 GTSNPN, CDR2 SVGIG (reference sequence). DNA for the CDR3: TGTGCCTGGCTCCAGAGGTCCTATGGCTACACCTTC. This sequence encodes CAWLQRSYGYTF.

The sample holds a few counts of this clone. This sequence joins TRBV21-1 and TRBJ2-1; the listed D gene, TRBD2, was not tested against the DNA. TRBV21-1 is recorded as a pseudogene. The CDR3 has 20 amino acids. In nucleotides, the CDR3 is TGTGCCAGCAGCAAAAAAGGCCGACTAGCGGCCAGGAGCTCCTACAATGAGCAGTTCTTC. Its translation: CASSKKGRLAARSSYNEQFF.

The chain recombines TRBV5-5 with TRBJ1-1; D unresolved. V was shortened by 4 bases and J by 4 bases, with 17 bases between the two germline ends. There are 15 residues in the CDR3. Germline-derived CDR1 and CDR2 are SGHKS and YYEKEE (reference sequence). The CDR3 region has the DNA TGTGCCAGCAGCGTCCCCCAAGTCGATAGCACTGAAGCTTTCTTT. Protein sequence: CASSVPQVDSTEAFF.

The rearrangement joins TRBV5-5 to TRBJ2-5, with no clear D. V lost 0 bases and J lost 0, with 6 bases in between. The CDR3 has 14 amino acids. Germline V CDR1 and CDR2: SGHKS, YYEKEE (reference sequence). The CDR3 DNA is TGTGCCAGCAGCTTGGTCAGTTACCAAGAGACCCAGTACTTC. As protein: CASSLVSYQETQYF.

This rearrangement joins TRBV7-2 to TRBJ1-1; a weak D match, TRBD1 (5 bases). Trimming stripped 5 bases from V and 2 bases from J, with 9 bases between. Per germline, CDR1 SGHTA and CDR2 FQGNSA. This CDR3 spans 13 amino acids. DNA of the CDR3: TGTGCCAGCAGCACGCAGGGTAACACTGAAGCTTTCTTT. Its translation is CASSTQGNTEAFF.

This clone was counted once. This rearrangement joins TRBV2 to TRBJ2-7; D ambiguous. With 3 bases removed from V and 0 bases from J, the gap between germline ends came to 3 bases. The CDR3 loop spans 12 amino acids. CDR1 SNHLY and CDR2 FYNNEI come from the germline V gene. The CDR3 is CASSDISYEQYF. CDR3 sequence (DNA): TGTGCCAGCAGTGACATCTCCTACGAGCAGTACTTC.

The DNA of the CDR3 is TGTGCCAGCAGCTTAAGGAGCCAGGGAAACTACGAGCAGTACTTC. Its protein is CASSLRSQGNYEQYF. The V and J genes are TRBV7-3 and TRBJ2-7; weak D call: TRBD1 (5 bases). CDR1 SGHTA and CDR2 FQGTGA come from the germline V gene. Between the trimmed V and J ends, which lost 1 base and 3 bases, there was a span of 13 bases. The CDR3 consists of 15 residues.